A selection of T cell receptor beta chains follows, all from one sample in a study of blood T cell repertoires in COVID-19. Method: immunoSEQ multiplex PCR; TCRdb's copy keeps in-frame clones and lacks some. The sample records 100,000 or so clones, around 86% being singletons. The sequencing input was PBMCs or T cells enriched from blood (not recorded which). The source is a woman aged 50 to 60 who had recovered from COVID-19. The CDR3 runs from the conserved cysteine through the conserved F or W. D genes are given only for firm matches. The size field is filled for only some rows; it gives once, few, many or a size class.

CDR3 DNA: TGTGCCAGCAGCTTGGACGGGGTAACTGAAGCTTTCTTT; CDR3 protein: CASSLDGVTEAFF; CDR3 length: 13; clone size: .; V gene: TRBV5-4; J gene: TRBJ1-1; D gene: .
CDR3 DNA: TGTGCCTGGATCTCACTAGCGGGAGGGCCGGGGACCGGGGAGCTGTTTTTT; CDR3 protein: CAWISLAGGPGTGELFF; CDR3 length: 17; clone size: .; V gene: TRBV30; J gene: TRBJ2-2; D gene: TRBD2
CDR3 DNA: TGTGCCATCAGTGAGGACCGACAGGGGGTGGGCTATGGCTACACCTTC; CDR3 protein: CAISEDRQGVGYGYTF; CDR3 length: 16; clone size: few; V gene: TRBV10-3; J gene: TRBJ1-2; D gene: TRBD1
CDR3 DNA: TGTGCCAGCACCGCCGTCGGTTTGCTGAACACTGAAGCTTTCTTT; CDR3 protein: CASTAVGLLNTEAFF; CDR3 length: 15; clone size: once; V gene: TRBV4-2; J gene: TRBJ1-1; D gene: .
CDR3 DNA: TGTGCCAGTAGTATTCGAGCAGGGGATACCGAGCAGTACTTC; CDR3 protein: CASSIRAGDTEQYF; CDR3 length: 14; clone size: .; V gene: TRBV19; J gene: TRBJ2-7; D gene: .
CDR3 DNA: TGTGCCAGCAGCTTAGGACAACCAGATACGCAGTATTTT; CDR3 protein: CASSLGQPDTQYF; CDR3 length: 13; clone size: .; V gene: TRBV7-3; J gene: TRBJ2-3; D gene: .
CDR3 DNA: TGCGCCAGCAGGCCCTTAGCGGAAAGCTCCTACAATGAGCAGTTCTTC; CDR3 protein: CASRPLAESSYNEQFF; CDR3 length: 16; clone size: .; V gene: TRBV5-1; J gene: TRBJ2-1; D gene: .
CDR3 DNA: TGTGCCAGCAGCTTTGTACAGGAAAGCTACGAGCAGTACTTC; CDR3 protein: CASSFVQESYEQYF; CDR3 length: 14; clone size: .; V gene: TRBV11-2; J gene: TRBJ2-7; D gene: .
CDR3 DNA: TGTGCCAGCAGGGCCACTAGCGGTTACAATGAGCAGTTCTTC; CDR3 protein: CASRATSGYNEQFF; CDR3 length: 14; clone size: .; V gene: TRBV6-5; J gene: TRBJ2-1; D gene: TRBD2
CDR3 DNA: TGCGCCAGCAGCCCCTCGGGGAAGCGGGGGACTCCTAATCCAGATACGCAGTATTTT; CDR3 protein: CASSPSGKRGTPNPDTQYF; CDR3 length: 19; clone size: .; V gene: TRBV4-1; J gene: TRBJ2-3; D gene: TRBD2
CDR3 DNA: TGCGCCAGCAGCTTGGGTATAGCGGGGGTACAAGAGACCCAGTACTTC; CDR3 protein: CASSLGIAGVQETQYF; CDR3 length: 16; clone size: .; V gene: TRBV5-1; J gene: TRBJ2-5; D gene: TRBD2
CDR3 DNA: TGTGCCAGCAGCTTAGTGTGGGGCATGAACACTGAAGCTTTCTTT; CDR3 protein: CASSLVWGMNTEAFF; CDR3 length: 15; clone size: few; V gene: TRBV11-1; J gene: TRBJ1-1; D gene: .
CDR3 DNA: TGTGCCTGGAGTGTACCGGACAGGAATCGAAACACCATATATTTT; CDR3 protein: CAWSVPDRNRNTIYF; CDR3 length: 15; clone size: once; V gene: TRBV30; J gene: TRBJ1-3; D gene: TRBD1
CDR3 DNA: TGTGCCAGCTCCGAGTGGGGACAAGCGAACACTGAAGCTTTCTTT; CDR3 protein: CASSEWGQANTEAFF; CDR3 length: 15; clone size: few; V gene: TRBV18; J gene: TRBJ1-1; D gene: .
CDR3 DNA: TGCGCCAGCAGCTTGGACGGGAGGAATGAGCAGTTCTTC; CDR3 protein: CASSLDGRNEQFF; CDR3 length: 13; clone size: once; V gene: TRBV5-1; J gene: TRBJ2-1; D gene: TRBD2
CDR3 DNA: TGCGCCAGCAGCTCAGGGGCAACTAATGAAAAACTGTTTTTT; CDR3 protein: CASSSGATNEKLFF; CDR3 length: 14; clone size: once; V gene: TRBV5-1; J gene: TRBJ1-4; D gene: .
CDR3 DNA: TGTGCCAGCAGCCTCAGGCGGGGACAAGAGACCCAGTACTTC; CDR3 protein: CASSLRRGQETQYF; CDR3 length: 14; clone size: .; V gene: TRBV3-1/TRBV3-2; J gene: TRBJ2-5; D gene: .
CDR3 DNA: TGCAGCGTTGCTCTCCGGGTCGGGGATACGCAGTATTTT; CDR3 protein: CSVALRVGDTQYF; CDR3 length: 13; clone size: once; V gene: TRBV29-1; J gene: TRBJ2-3; D gene: .
CDR3 DNA: TGTGCCAGTAGATCTGACAGACGGGCCGAGGAAAAACTGTTTTTT; CDR3 protein: CASRSDRRAEEKLFF; CDR3 length: 15; clone size: .; V gene: TRBV19; J gene: TRBJ1-4; D gene: .
CDR3 DNA: TGTGCCAGCAGTTTGCCTAGGGGGCACAATCAGCCCCAGCATTTT; CDR3 protein: CASSLPRGHNQPQHF; CDR3 length: 15; clone size: .; V gene: TRBV28; J gene: TRBJ1-5; D gene: TRBD1
CDR3 DNA: TGTGCCAGCAGTGAACGAGGGCCTCAGCCCCAGCATTTT; CDR3 protein: CASSERGPQPQHF; CDR3 length: 13; clone size: .; V gene: TRBV2; J gene: TRBJ1-5; D gene: .
CDR3 DNA: TGTGCCAGTAGTATAATAGGCGGGGGGGCCTGGAATGAGCAGTTCTTC; CDR3 protein: CASSIIGGGAWNEQFF; CDR3 length: 16; clone size: .; V gene: TRBV19; J gene: TRBJ2-1; D gene: TRBD2
CDR3 DNA: TGTGCCAGCAGTGAACTAATATCTTCACCCCTCCACTTT; CDR3 protein: CASSELISSPLHF; CDR3 length: 13; clone size: .; V gene: TRBV6-1; J gene: TRBJ1-6; D gene: .
CDR3 DNA: TGTGCCAGCAGTTTATATGGGACTAGCGGCTTAGAGACCCAGTACTTC; CDR3 protein: CASSLYGTSGLETQYF; CDR3 length: 16; clone size: .; V gene: TRBV28; J gene: TRBJ2-5; D gene: TRBD2
CDR3 DNA: TGTGCCTGCGGACTAGCCCGCTACGAGCAGTACTTC; CDR3 protein: CACGLARYEQYF; CDR3 length: 12; clone size: .; V gene: TRBV30; J gene: TRBJ2-7; D gene: TRBD2
CDR3 DNA: TGTGCCACCCAAGGGACACAGTTTGGCTACACCTTC; CDR3 protein: CATQGTQFGYTF; CDR3 length: 12; clone size: once; V gene: TRBV28; J gene: TRBJ1-2; D gene: .
CDR3 DNA: TGTGCCATCGGCGGGGGGGACTTCTCCTACGAGCAGTACTTC; CDR3 protein: CAIGGGDFSYEQYF; CDR3 length: 14; clone size: .; V gene: TRBV10-3; J gene: TRBJ2-7; D gene: TRBD2
CDR3 DNA: TGTGCCAGCAGCGTAGGGTGGTCAGGGGGTGAAGCTTTCTTT; CDR3 protein: CASSVGWSGGEAFF; CDR3 length: 14; clone size: once; V gene: TRBV9; J gene: TRBJ1-1; D gene: TRBD1
CDR3 DNA: TGTGCCAGTAGTATGGAGGGCAGGCCCCTCCACTTT; CDR3 protein: CASSMEGRPLHF; CDR3 length: 12; clone size: .; V gene: TRBV19; J gene: TRBJ1-6; D gene: .
CDR3 DNA: TGTGCCAGCTCACCAGGGAGGTCTAATCAGCCCCAGCATTTT; CDR3 protein: CASSPGRSNQPQHF; CDR3 length: 14; clone size: .; V gene: TRBV18; J gene: TRBJ1-5; D gene: .
CDR3 DNA: TGCGCCAGCAGCTTCAGAGGCTTCCAAGAGACCCAGTACTTC; CDR3 protein: CASSFRGFQETQYF; CDR3 length: 14; clone size: .; V gene: TRBV5-1; J gene: TRBJ2-5; D gene: .
CDR3 DNA: TGTGCCAGCAGTTTATCGGGGGGGACGAACACCGGGGAGCTGTTTTTT; CDR3 protein: CASSLSGGTNTGELFF; CDR3 length: 16; clone size: .; V gene: TRBV27; J gene: TRBJ2-2; D gene: TRBD2
CDR3 DNA: TGTGCCAGCAGTTTATGGGGGGAAGAGACCCAGTACTTC; CDR3 protein: CASSLWGEETQYF; CDR3 length: 13; clone size: .; V gene: TRBV12-3/TRBV12-4; J gene: TRBJ2-5; D gene: .
CDR3 DNA: TGTGCCAGCAGCTTAGAGGCAGGGGGCAGCTACGAGCAGTACTTC; CDR3 protein: CASSLEAGGSYEQYF; CDR3 length: 15; clone size: .; V gene: TRBV7-2; J gene: TRBJ2-7; D gene: TRBD1
CDR3 DNA: TGTGCCAGCAGCGTCTCACCCGGACAGAGCAACTATGGCTACACCTTC; CDR3 protein: CASSVSPGQSNYGYTF; CDR3 length: 16; clone size: .; V gene: TRBV9; J gene: TRBJ1-2; D gene: .
CDR3 DNA: TGTGCCAGCAGCCAAGATCAGGCAGGGGTTGGGTATGGCTACACCTTC; CDR3 protein: CASSQDQAGVGYGYTF; CDR3 length: 16; clone size: .; V gene: TRBV3-1/TRBV3-2; J gene: TRBJ1-2; D gene: .
CDR3 DNA: TGTGCCAGCAGTGGCCGGTGGACAGGGGGTATGGTTACGCAGTATTTT; CDR3 protein: CASSGRWTGGMVTQYF; CDR3 length: 16; clone size: few; V gene: TRBV2; J gene: TRBJ2-3; D gene: TRBD1
CDR3 DNA: TGTGCCAGTAGGCTAATGGACAGGAGATCTGAAAAACTGTTTTTT; CDR3 protein: CASRLMDRRSEKLFF; CDR3 length: 15; clone size: .; V gene: TRBV19; J gene: TRBJ1-4; D gene: TRBD1
CDR3 DNA: TGTGCCAGCAGTTACCCTCGGGGGGGGCTCCAAGAGACCCAGTACTTC; CDR3 protein: CASSYPRGGLQETQYF; CDR3 length: 16; clone size: .; V gene: TRBV28; J gene: TRBJ2-5; D gene: TRBD2
CDR3 DNA: TGTGCCACCAGTGACCCGAGACAGGGCTATGGCTACACCTTC; CDR3 protein: CATSDPRQGYGYTF; CDR3 length: 14; clone size: once; V gene: TRBV24-1; J gene: TRBJ1-2; D gene: TRBD1
CDR3 DNA: TGTGCCAGTAGTCTTAATGGTGTAGGCAGGGTGGTCACTGAAGCTTTCTTT; CDR3 protein: CASSLNGVGRVVTEAFF; CDR3 length: 17; clone size: once; V gene: TRBV19; J gene: TRBJ1-1; D gene: .
CDR3 DNA: TGTGCCAGGGGGACTAGCGGGGTGTCAGAGACCCAGTACTTC; CDR3 protein: CARGTSGVSETQYF; CDR3 length: 14; clone size: .; V gene: TRBV2; J gene: TRBJ2-5; D gene: TRBD2
CDR3 DNA: TGTGCCAGCAGTTACGGGACTAATTACTACGAGCAGTACTTC; CDR3 protein: CASSYGTNYYEQYF; CDR3 length: 14; clone size: .; V gene: TRBV6-6; J gene: TRBJ2-7; D gene: TRBD2
CDR3 DNA: TGTGCCAGCAGTCGGCTAGCGGGGGGGCAAGAGCAGTACTTC; CDR3 protein: CASSRLAGGQEQYF; CDR3 length: 14; clone size: .; V gene: TRBV2; J gene: TRBJ2-7; D gene: TRBD2
CDR3 DNA: TGCGCCAGCAGCCAACCTACGACAACTAACACTGAAGCTTTCTTT; CDR3 protein: CASSQPTTTNTEAFF; CDR3 length: 15; clone size: .; V gene: TRBV4-1; J gene: TRBJ1-1; D gene: .
CDR3 DNA: TGTGCCAGCACCACCGGGTGGAGGGTCTATGGCTACACCTTC; CDR3 protein: CASTTGWRVYGYTF; CDR3 length: 14; clone size: .; V gene: TRBV28; J gene: TRBJ1-2; D gene: .
CDR3 DNA: TGTGCCAGCTCTCTCACCCTACAGGGGGACTACGAGCAGTACTTC; CDR3 protein: CASSLTLQGDYEQYF; CDR3 length: 15; clone size: .; V gene: TRBV18; J gene: TRBJ2-7; D gene: TRBD1